This T cell receptor beta chain was found in a study of T cells after yellow fever vaccination. The study's findings and limits: Weaker overall was a secondary response that nonetheless peaked faster, on day 5 versus 15.

There are 14 residues in the CDR3. Trimming cost V 2 bases and J 8 bases, with 13 bases left between them. Germline V lookup: CDR1 MNHEY, CDR2 SVGEGT. This clonotype was seen a handful of times. Antigen: not known. A single record per CDR3 protein comes from TCRdb applying MiXCR to the 5' RACE reads. The sample yields some 600,000 distinct CDR3 sequences, about a sixth seen once. V and J are TRBV6-2 or TRBV6-3 and TRBJ1-5; D unresolved. This clonotype was obtained from a young man who received the YFV17D yellow fever vaccine. The sample here was PBMCs, taken roughly 5 days after the first yellow fever vaccination. The CDR3 sequence: CASSYLGDTKPQHF. In nucleotides, the CDR3 is TGTGCCAGCAGTTACCTAGGCGATACAAAGCCCCAGCATTTT.